The 5 T cell receptor beta chains below come from one sample, sequenced in a study of T-cell memory formation after mild COVID-19. Each CDR3 protein gets one entry after TCRdb re-called the 5' RACE reads with MiXCR. The sample has 250,000 to 300,000 distinct CDR3 sequences, roughly 18% seen once. Sequences were obtained from PBMCs or a T cell subset sorted from them (not recorded which). These receptors originate from a man in his late teens or twenties who had mild COVID-19 (a few samples of this study predate the infection). Cell type and time point are not known.

The V and J genes are TRBV18 and TRBJ2-7; perhaps TRBD2 as D (5 bases). V was pared by 3 bases and J by 0 bases, with 12 bases between. CDR3 length equals 15 residues. The V gene's germline CDR1 is KGHSH and CDR2 LQKENI. The CDR3 DNA is TGTGCCAGCTCACCCGACCGGGGATCCTCCTACGAGCAGTACTTC. Translated, it gives CASSPDRGSSYEQYF. The whole variable domain, remainder taken from reference TRBV18 and TRBJ2-7, is NAGVMQNPRHLVRRRGQEARLRCSPMKGHSHVYWYRQLPEEGLKFMVYLQKENIIDESGMPKERFSAEFPKEGPSILRIQQVVRGDSAAYFCASSPDRGSSYEQYFGPGTRLTVT.

This clonotype came up many times. This chain joins TRBV3-1 and TRBJ2-5, with D possibly called TRBD1 or TRBD2 (5 bases each). In germline, CDR1 is LGHDT, CDR2 YNNKEL (reference sequence). This CDR3 is built from 13 residues. The germline V and J ends were trimmed by 5 bases and 5 bases, with 12 bases remaining between them. CDR3 protein: CASSGGLVETQYF. DNA of the CDR3: TGTGCCAGCAGCGGGGGTCTGGTGGAGACCCAGTACTTC.

V usage is TRBV6-6 and J usage is TRBJ2-2, with TRBD2 identical over 7 bases. CDR1 MNHNY and CDR2 SVGAGI come from the germline V gene (reference sequence). The CDR3 totals 15 residues. V lost 8 bases, J lost 2 bases, and 8 bases stayed unmatched. Here the CDR3 reads CASGSRGFNTGELFF. The CDR3 DNA is TGTGCCAGCGGTTCGCGGGGGTTTAACACCGGGGAGCTGTTTTTT.

The chain combines TRBV28 with TRBJ1-3, with 7 bases matching TRBD1. The V segment lost 6 bases and the J segment 4 bases; nucleotides outside the gene matches: 12. CDR1 and CDR2 (germline): MDHEN, SYDVKM. CDR3 length: 16 amino acids. The CDR3 protein is CASSPTRDRDGNTIYF. The CDR3 DNA sequence: TGTGCCAGCAGCCCTACCCGCGACAGGGACGGAAACACCATATATTTT.

This clonotype was seen more than once but under ten times. This rearrangement joins TRBV24-1 to TRBJ1-1, with D maybe TRBD1 (5 bases). Germline assignment: CDR1 KGHDR and CDR2 SFDVKD. V was shortened by 7 bases and J by 3 bases, with 11 bases between the two germline ends. CDR3 length: 13 residues. CDR3 sequence: CATRSGTDTEAFF. The CDR3 nucleotides are TGTGCCACCAGGTCAGGGACGGACACTGAAGCTTTCTTT.